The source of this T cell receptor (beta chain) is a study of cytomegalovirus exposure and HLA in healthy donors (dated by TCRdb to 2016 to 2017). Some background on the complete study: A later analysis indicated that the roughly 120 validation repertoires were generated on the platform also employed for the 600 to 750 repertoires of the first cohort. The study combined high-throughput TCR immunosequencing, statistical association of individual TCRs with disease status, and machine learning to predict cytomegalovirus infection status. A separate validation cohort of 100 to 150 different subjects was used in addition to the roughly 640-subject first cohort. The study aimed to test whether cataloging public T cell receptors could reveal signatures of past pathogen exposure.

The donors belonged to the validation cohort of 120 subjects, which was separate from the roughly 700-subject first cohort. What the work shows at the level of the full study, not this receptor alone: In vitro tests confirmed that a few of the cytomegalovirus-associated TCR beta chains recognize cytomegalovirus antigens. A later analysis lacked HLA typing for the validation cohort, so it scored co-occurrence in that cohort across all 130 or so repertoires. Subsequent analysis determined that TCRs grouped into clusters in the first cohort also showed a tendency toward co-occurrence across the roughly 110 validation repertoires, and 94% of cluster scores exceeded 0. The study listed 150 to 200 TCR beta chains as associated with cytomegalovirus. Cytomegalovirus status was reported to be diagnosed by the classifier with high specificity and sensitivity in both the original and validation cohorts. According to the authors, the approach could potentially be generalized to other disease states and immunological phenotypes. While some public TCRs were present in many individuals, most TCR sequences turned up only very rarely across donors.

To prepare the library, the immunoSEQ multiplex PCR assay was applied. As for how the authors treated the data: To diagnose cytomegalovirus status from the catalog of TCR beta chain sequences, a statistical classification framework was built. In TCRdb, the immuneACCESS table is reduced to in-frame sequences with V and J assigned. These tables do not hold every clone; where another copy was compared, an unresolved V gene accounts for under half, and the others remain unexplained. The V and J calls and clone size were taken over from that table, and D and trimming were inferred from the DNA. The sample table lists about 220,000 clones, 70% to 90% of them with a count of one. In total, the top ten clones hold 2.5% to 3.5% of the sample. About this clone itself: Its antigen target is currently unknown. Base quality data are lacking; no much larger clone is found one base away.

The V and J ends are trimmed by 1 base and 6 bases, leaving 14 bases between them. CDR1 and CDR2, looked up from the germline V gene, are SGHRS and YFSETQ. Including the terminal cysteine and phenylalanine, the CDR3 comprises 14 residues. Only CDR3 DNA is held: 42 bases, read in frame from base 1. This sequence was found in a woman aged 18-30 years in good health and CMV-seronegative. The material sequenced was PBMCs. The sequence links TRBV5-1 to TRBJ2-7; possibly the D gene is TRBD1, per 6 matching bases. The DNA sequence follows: TGCGCCAGCAGCTTGACTAGGGCAGGGGTCGAGCAGTACTTC. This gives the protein CASSLTRAGVEQYF. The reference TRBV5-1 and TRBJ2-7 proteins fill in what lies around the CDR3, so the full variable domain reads KAGVTQTPRYLIKTRGQQVTLSCSPISGHRSVSWYQQTPGQGLQFLFEYFSETQRNKGNFPGRFSGRQFSNSRSEMNVSTLELGDSALYLCASSLTRAGVEQYFGPGTRLTVT.